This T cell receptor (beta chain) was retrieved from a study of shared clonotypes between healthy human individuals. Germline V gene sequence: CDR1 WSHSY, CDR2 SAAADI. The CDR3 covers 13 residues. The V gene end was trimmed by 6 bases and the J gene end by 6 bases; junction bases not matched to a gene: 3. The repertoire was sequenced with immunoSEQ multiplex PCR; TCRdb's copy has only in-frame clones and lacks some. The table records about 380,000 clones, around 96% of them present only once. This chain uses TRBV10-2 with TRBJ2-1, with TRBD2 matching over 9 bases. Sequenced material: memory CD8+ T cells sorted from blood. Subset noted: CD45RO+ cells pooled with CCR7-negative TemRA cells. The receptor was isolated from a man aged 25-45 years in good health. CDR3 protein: CASRLAGANEQFF. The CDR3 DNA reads TGCGCCAGCAGATTAGCGGGAGCCAATGAGCAGTTCTTC.